This T cell receptor beta chain was obtained from a study of cytomegalovirus exposure and HLA in healthy donors. PCR involved 60 Vbeta and 13 Jbeta primers. Generated by immunoSEQ multiplex PCR, the TCRdb table keeps only in-frame clones and is missing some. The profile shows approximately 280,000 clones, 86% of them singletons. CDR1 and CDR2 (germline): GTSNPN, SVGIG (reference sequence). V was pared by 2 bases and J by 2 bases, with 8 bases of the junction left unmatched. The CDR3 is 17 residues long. Sequenced material: PBMCs. The V call is TRBV30, the J call TRBJ1-3; 11 nucleotides line up with TRBD1. The clonotype was recovered from a man in his forties or fifties in good health and CMV-seropositive. The DNA for the CDR3 is TGTGCCTGGAGTAACAGGGACAGGGGGTGGCCTGGAAACACCATATATTTT. Residues: CAWSNRDRGWPGNTIYF.